The 27 T cell receptor beta chains listed next were all sequenced from one sample in a study of blood T cell repertoires in COVID-19. Profiling relied on immunoSEQ multiplex PCR, and the TCRdb table lists in-frame clones only, not all of them. The table records hundreds of thousands of clones, around nine tenths of them present only once. The specimen sequenced was peripheral blood. The origin of the receptors is a woman between 45 and 60 years old with COVID-19, enrolled during active disease.

The J gene is TRBJ1-1, the V gene TRBV19; D possibly corresponds to TRBD1 (5 bases). The ends were cut back, 3 bases at V and 2 bases at J, with 25 bases in the middle. CDR3 size: 19 residues. Germline loops: CDR1 LNHDA, CDR2 SQIVND (reference sequence). In DNA form, the CDR3 reads TGTGCCAGTAGTATGGTAGTCGGGGGGAAGGTGGGTAAAAACACTGAAGCTTTCTTT. It translates to CASSMVVGGKVGKNTEAFF.

As concerns this clone: The sample has other DNA sequences that encode this CDR3 too. V gene TRBV9 combines with J gene TRBJ1-6, with TRBD1 matching 8 bases. The V gene end was trimmed by 3 bases and the J gene end by 5 bases; junction bases not matched to a gene: 1. The CDR3 has 14 amino acids. Germline V CDR1 and CDR2: SGDLS, YYNGEE. CDR3 residues: CASSATGDNSPLHF. In DNA, the CDR3 is TGTGCCAGCAGCGCGACAGGGGATAATTCACCCCTCCACTTT.

The chain uses TRBV5-1 and TRBJ1-6; 8 nucleotides agree with TRBD1. V was pared by 0 bases and J by 5 bases, with 16 bases of the junction left unmatched. Germline V lookup: CDR1 SGHRS, CDR2 YFSETQ. This CDR3 has 20 residues. This CDR3 is CASSLDRPWTGRIDNSPLHF. In DNA, the CDR3 is TGCGCCAGCAGCTTGGATCGCCCTTGGACAGGGAGGATCGATAATTCACCCCTCCACTTT. Full variable domain (rest looked up from reference TRBV5-1 and TRBJ1-6): KAGVTQTPRYLIKTRGQQVTLSCSPISGHRSVSWYQQTPGQGLQFLFEYFSETQRNKGNFPGRFSGRQFSNSRSEMNVSTLELGDSALYLCASSLDRPWTGRIDNSPLHFGNGTRLTVT.

The chain employs TRBV6-5 and TRBJ1-2, with D uncertain. Trimming took off 4 bases at V and 4 bases at J, with 16 bases between the two ends. Per the germline V gene, CDR1 is MNHEY and CDR2 is SVGAGI. The CDR3 has 15 residues. CDR3 coding DNA: TGTGCCAGCAGTTCCGACGACAATCCCATCTATGGCTACACCTTC. Amino acids: CASSSDDNPIYGYTF.

J is TRBJ2-5 and V is TRBV23-1; 11 nucleotides agree with TRBD1. TRBV23-1 is recorded as an ORF, its role being uncertain. After removal of 3 bases from V and 3 bases from J, the junction contained 6 bases not matched to a gene. The CDR3 loop spans 16 amino acids. CDR3 amino acids: CASSHGQGALEETQYF. The CDR3 DNA is TGCGCCAGCAGTCACGGACAGGGGGCTCTGGAAGAGACCCAGTACTTC.

CDR3 residues: CASSSDGSGKTQYF. DNA of the CDR3: TGTGCCAGCAGCTCAGACGGCTCGGGGAAGACCCAGTACTTC. This chain joins TRBV7-9 and TRBJ2-5; possible D gene TRBD2, 5 bases. CDR1 is SEHNR, CDR2 FQNEAQ, per germline (reference sequence). Trimming cost V 4 bases and J 6 bases, with 15 bases left between them. The CDR3 runs to 14 residues. The whole variable domain, remainder taken from reference TRBV7-9 and TRBJ2-5, is DTGVSQNPRHKITKRGQNVTFRCDPISEHNRLYWYRQTLGQGPEFLTYFQNEAQLEKSRLLSDRFSAERPKGSFSTLEIQRTEQGDSAMYLCASSSDGSGKTQYFGPGTRLLVL.

The CDR3 bases are TGTGCCAGCACCCCGGGACAGAACTATGGCTACACCTTC. Protein sequence: CASTPGQNYGYTF. The rearrangement links TRBV12-3 or TRBV12-4 to TRBJ1-2; 7 bases agree with TRBD1. The CDR3 runs 13 residues. With 7 bases clipped from V and 2 bases from J, the junction kept 4 bases outside the gene matches.

The genes are TRBV6-1 and TRBJ1-1; the match to TRBD1 covers 7 bases. Germline loops: CDR1 MNHNS, CDR2 SASEGT. With V trimmed by 5 bases and J by 1 base, 7 bases remained unmatched. This CDR3 has 15 amino acids. The CDR3 spells CASSPPTGRNTEAFF. The CDR3 coding sequence is TGTGCCAGCAGTCCCCCGACAGGGAGGAACACTGAAGCTTTCTTT.

This clone has more than one count but fewer than ten. The chain links TRBV3-1 (or the pseudogene TRBV3-2) to TRBJ2-1, with D perhaps TRBD1 (6 bases). The germline V gene has CDR1 LGHDT and CDR2 YNNKEL (reference sequence). This CDR3 has 14 amino acids. V shed 0 bases and J shed 5 bases, with 8 bases lying between them. This chain's CDR3 is CASSQEPGDNEQFF. CDR3 nucleotides: TGTGCCAGCAGCCAAGAACCAGGGGACAATGAGCAGTTCTTC.

The chain recombines TRBV6-5 with TRBJ1-4; the D gene is possibly TRBD1 (6 bases). CDR1 and CDR2 (germline): MNHEY, SVGAGI. CDR3 size: 13 residues. V shed 11 bases and J shed 3 bases, with 13 bases lying between them. DNA of the CDR3: TGTGCCTTGGGGGGGCTGGCTAATGAAAAACTGTTTTTT. Its translation: CALGGLANEKLFF.

This chain links TRBV6-5 with TRBJ1-2, with D hard to call. Germline V gene data show CDR1 as MNHEY and CDR2 as SVGAGI. Trimming stripped 0 bases from V and 3 bases from J, with 8 bases between. CDR3 size: 14 residues. This chain's CDR3 is CASSYSFTYYGYTF. The CDR3 bases are TGTGCCAGCAGTTACTCCTTTACTTACTATGGCTACACCTTC.

The J gene is TRBJ1-1, the V gene TRBV14, with TRBD1 as a possible D gene (6 bases). The CDR3 loop spans 15 amino acids. The germline V and J ends were trimmed by 4 bases and 1 base, with 13 bases remaining between them. Germline loops: CDR1 SGHDN, CDR2 FVKESK. CDR3 coding DNA: TGTGCCAGCAGCCTACTTGGACAGTCGAACACTGAAGCTTTCTTT. It is translated as CASSLLGQSNTEAFF.

V is TRBV28 and J is TRBJ2-7; TRBD2 agrees at 12 bases. CDR1 and CDR2 from the germline V gene are MDHEN and SYDVKM. CDR3 length: 16 amino acids. With 6 bases clipped from V and 0 bases from J, the junction kept 6 bases outside the gene matches. The CDR3 bases are TGTGCCAGCAGAGCCCAGACTAGCGGGGGCTCCTACGAGCAGTACTTC. Translation gives CASRAQTSGGSYEQYF. Full variable domain (rest looked up from reference TRBV28 and TRBJ2-7): DVKVTQSSRYLVKRTGEKVFLECVQDMDHENMFWYRQDPGLGLRLIYFSYDVKMKEKGDIPEGYSVSREKKERFSLILESASTNQTSMYLCASRAQTSGGSYEQYFGPGTRLTVT.

The genes are TRBV3-1 (or the pseudogene TRBV3-2) and TRBJ1-1, with D tentatively TRBD1 (5 bases). The CDR3 sequence is 13 residues long. V was pared by 6 bases and J by 4 bases, with 12 bases between. Germline CDR1 reads LGHDT; CDR2 reads YNNKEL (reference sequence). The CDR3 loop is CASSRARGTEAFF. CDR3 in DNA: TGTGCCAGCAGTCGAGCTAGGGGCACTGAAGCTTTCTTT.

The chain uses TRBV30 and TRBJ2-3, with 7 bases lining up with TRBD1. There are 16 residues in the CDR3. CDR1 and CDR2 (germline): GTSNPN, SVGIG (reference sequence). The trim removed 5 bases at V and 3 bases at J, leaving 14 bases unmatched. CDR3: CAWSVQGGRRTDTQYF. As DNA, the CDR3 is TGTGCCTGGTCGGTCCAAGGGGGCAGGCGAACAGATACGCAGTATTTT.

V usage is TRBV13 and J usage is TRBJ2-7; no clear D gene. Germline V CDR1 and CDR2: PRHDT, FYEKMQ (reference sequence). V dropped 5 bases and J dropped 2 bases, with 13 bases sitting between them. The CDR3 is made up of 14 amino acids. CDR3 DNA sequence: TGTGCCAGCAGCCCCCGCGGAGAGCCCTACGAGCAGTACTTC. Its translation is CASSPRGEPYEQYF.

The chain links TRBV19 to TRBJ2-1; 8 nucleotides line up with TRBD2. V was pared by 7 bases and J by 0 bases, with 5 bases of the junction left unmatched. CDR3 size: 15 residues. Germline V CDR1 and CDR2: LNHDA, SQIVND (reference sequence). CDR3 sequence (DNA): TGTGCCAGTACTAAGCGGGGGTCCTCCTACAATGAGCAGTTCTTC. It encodes CASTKRGSSYNEQFF.

The gene calls are TRBV18 and TRBJ2-3; 15 nucleotides line up with TRBD2. The CDR3 loop spans 17 amino acids. Germline-derived CDR1 and CDR2 are KGHSH and LQKENI. V trimming: 6 bases; J trimming: 4 bases; junction bases outside the gene matches: 8. CDR3 DNA: TGTGCCAGCTCTCCCGGGACTAGCGGGGGGAGCGCAGATACGCAGTATTTT. It is translated as CASSPGTSGGSADTQYF.

The genes are TRBV6-2 or TRBV6-3 and TRBJ2-4, with TRBD1 identical over 9 bases. J was trimmed by 2 bases and V by 5 bases; bases with no gene match: 7. Germline-derived CDR1 and CDR2 are MNHEY and SVGEGT. There are 16 residues in the CDR3. CDR3 nucleotide sequence: TGTGCCAGCAGTAACCGGGACAGGGTTCCCAAAAACATTCAGTACTTC. This translates into CASSNRDRVPKNIQYF.

The V gene is TRBV19, the J gene TRBJ1-2, with TRBD1 matching over 8 bases. This CDR3 is 16 amino acids long. Germline CDR1 reads LNHDA; CDR2 reads SQIVND (reference sequence). The J segment lost 3 bases and the V segment lost 8 bases, leaving 14 bases of the junction unmatched. CDR3 sequence (DNA): TGTGCCAGTCGACTATCACCGGGACAGGTAGACTATGGCTACACCTTC. Translation gives CASRLSPGQVDYGYTF.

The rearrangement uses TRBV5-1 and TRBJ2-4; D remains unclear. CDR1 and CDR2 (germline): SGHRS, YFSETQ. V lost 0 bases to trimming and J lost 3 bases, with 7 bases between them. The CDR3 has 14 amino acids. Written as DNA, the CDR3 is TGCGCCAGCAGCTTGGGAGCTAGCAAAAACATTCAGTACTTC. Amino acids: CASSLGASKNIQYF.

The rearrangement uses TRBV19 and TRBJ2-1, with a weak D call TRBD1 (6 bases). The germline V gene encodes CDR1 LNHDA and CDR2 SQIVND (reference sequence). CDR3 size: 15 residues. The V end lost 8 bases, the J end lost 0 bases, and 14 bases lay between the germline ends. The CDR3 loop reads CASDPQGHSYNEQFF. CDR3 nucleotides: TGTGCCAGTGACCCCCAGGGGCACTCCTACAATGAGCAGTTCTTC.

The V call is TRBV2, the J call TRBJ2-7; D perhaps matches TRBD1 (6 bases). The CDR3 is 15 residues long. V gave up 4 bases and J gave up 5 bases, with 18 bases separating them. CDR1 SNHLY and CDR2 FYNNEI come from the germline V gene. The CDR3 DNA reads TGTGCCAGCAGTGGAGATTGGCAGGGGTCCGACGAGCAGTACTTC. Translation: CASSGDWQGSDEQYF. Together with reference TRBV2 and TRBJ2-7, the CDR3 gives the full variable domain: EPEVTQTPSHQVTQMGQEVILRCVPISNHLYFYWYRQILGQKVEFLVSFYNNEISEKSEIFDDQFSVERPDGSNFTLKIRSTKLEDSAMYFCASSGDWQGSDEQYFGPGTRLTVT.

CDR3 region: CASSQFTDRANEQFF. The CDR3 coding sequence is TGCGCCAGCAGCCAATTTACGGACAGGGCCAATGAGCAGTTCTTC. The V and J genes are TRBV4-1 and TRBJ2-1, with 8 nucleotides matching TRBD1. The germline CDR1 and CDR2 sequences are MGHRA and YSYEKL. The CDR3 sequence is 15 residues long. The trim removed 2 bases at V and 6 bases at J, leaving 6 bases unmatched.

The rearrangement uses TRBV4-1 and TRBJ1-2; 7 bases fit TRBD1. Germline loops: CDR1 MGHRA, CDR2 YSYEKL. V was clipped by 5 bases and J by 6 bases; unmatched bases: 6. The CDR3 is 13 residues long. The CDR3 loop is CASSSGQLDGYTF. For the CDR3, the DNA is TGCGCCAGCAGCTCGGGACAGCTTGATGGCTACACCTTC.

V gene TRBV3-1 (or the pseudogene TRBV3-2) combines with J gene TRBJ2-1; the match to TRBD2 covers 13 bases. CDR1 LGHDT and CDR2 YNNKEL come from the germline V gene (reference sequence). This CDR3 contains 16 residues. V shed 4 bases and J 7 bases; nucleotides not matched to a gene: 7. The CDR3, as DNA: TGTGCCAGCAGCCGACTAGCGGGGGGTAGTTGGAATGAGCAGTTCTTC. Translation gives CASSRLAGGSWNEQFF.

The chain uses TRBV19 and TRBJ2-7; 7 bases fit TRBD1. The V gene's germline CDR1 is LNHDA and CDR2 SQIVND (reference sequence). Unmatched junction bases numbered 10, after V lost 5 bases and J lost 3 bases. This CDR3 has 15 residues. The CDR3 protein is CASSAGEGGFYEQYF. The CDR3 DNA follows: TGTGCCAGTAGTGCCGGGGAAGGGGGCTTCTACGAGCAGTACTTC.